This T cell receptor (beta chain) appears in the sequencing data of a study of T cell responses to AZD1222 COVID-19 vaccine. Study-level points and caveats: Clonal diversity may have been underestimated in mostly white British donors.

As regards this clone: Antigen specificity is unknown.

Libraries were prepared by immunoSEQ multiplex PCR; TCRdb keeps only in-frame clonotypes and omits some of them. The table records some 120,000 clones, approximately 89% of them present only once. The TCR sequence derives from an adult in good health. The material was peripheral blood, obtained on day 0 of AZD1222 vaccination.

The CDR3 spells CASSVGQGEGNTIYF. CDR3 nucleotides: TGTGCCAGCAGCGTGGGACAGGGGGAAGGAAACACCATATATTTT. The chain links TRBV9 to TRBJ1-3, with 11 bases that match TRBD1. CDR1 and CDR2 from the germline V gene are SGDLS and YYNGEE. This CDR3 has 15 amino acids. V lost 2 bases to trimming and J lost 4 bases; unmatched junction nucleotides: 2.